Below are 11 T cell receptor beta chains sequenced from a single sample in a study of monozygotic twins with inflammatory bowel disease. Each CDR3 protein gets one entry in TCRdb, which reprocessed the 5' RACE reads and gives no DNA. In all, the sample yields about 440,000 distinct CDR3 sequences. The sequencing input was blood. The receptor source for this set is a human donor with ulcerative colitis or Crohn's disease, or a healthy co-twin of an affected twin (not recorded which).

This rearrangement joins TRBV27 to TRBJ2-5; checking the TCRdb D call of TRBD1 is not possible without DNA. This CDR3 is 16 amino acids long. Germline loops: CDR1 MNHEY, CDR2 SMNVEV (reference sequence). CDR3 amino acids: CASSLWARQGQETQYF.

The J gene is TRBJ1-2, the V gene TRBV6-1; without DNA, the TCRdb call of TRBD1 cannot be checked. CDR3 length: 15 amino acids. Germline values: CDR1 MNHNS, CDR2 SASEGT. The CDR3 spells CASSPGGVINYGYTF.

The chain joins TRBV3-1 to TRBJ1-6; the D call of TRBD1 rests on TCRdb alone, since no DNA is present to check it. The CDR3 is 13 residues long. CDR1 and CDR2 from the germline V gene are LGHDT and YNNKEL (reference sequence). The CDR3: CASSPVSRSPLHF. The variable domain in full, completed from reference TRBV3-1 and TRBJ1-6, reads DTAVSQTPKYLVTQMGNDKSIKCEQNLGHDTMYWYKQDSKKFLKIMFSYNNKELIINETVPNRFSPKSPDKAHLNLHINSLELGDSAVYFCASSPVSRSPLHFGNGTRLTVT.

V is TRBV6-2 or TRBV6-3 and J is TRBJ2-7; TCRdb gives TRBD2 as the D gene, but with no DNA this cannot be confirmed. Germline CDR1 and CDR2: MNHEY and SVGEGT. There are 16 residues in the CDR3. The CDR3 sequence: CASSPGTSGFSYEQYF.

The chain is built from TRBV6-1 and TRBJ1-6. This CDR3 has 14 residues. Germline V gene data show CDR1 as MNHNS and CDR2 as SASEGT. The chain's CDR3 is CASRQWGENSPLHF.

The genes are TRBV6-1 and TRBJ1-2. CDR3 length: 14 residues. Germline V gene data show CDR1 as MNHNS and CDR2 as SASEGT. CDR3 protein: CASSEAFGGPIITF.

The CDR3 region is CASSYSNTFGGQPQHF. This chain connects TRBV6-2 or TRBV6-3 to TRBJ1-5; TCRdb names TRBD1, which stays unverified in the absence of DNA. The CDR3 spans 16 residues. The germline gives CDR1 MNHEY, CDR2 SVGEGT.

The chain links TRBV5-1 to TRBJ2-7. The CDR3 totals 14 residues. The germline gives CDR1 SGHRS, CDR2 YFSETQ. The CDR3 sequence is CASSLWTNSYEQYF.

The CDR3 protein is CASSTGGPASF. The V gene is TRBV5-6, the J gene TRBJ1-1. CDR1 SGHDT and CDR2 YYEEEE come from the germline V gene. This CDR3 has 11 residues.

The chain couples TRBV12-3 or TRBV12-4 to TRBJ2-2; TCRdb designates TRBD1, a call that cannot be tested without DNA. CDR3 length: 14 residues. The CDR3 spells CASSLGTGTGELFF.

The chain recombines TRBV9 with TRBJ2-7; TCRdb names TRBD1, which stays unverified in the absence of DNA. This CDR3 has 14 residues. Germline-derived CDR1 and CDR2 are SGDLS and YYNGEE. The CDR3 sequence is CASSPDGATYEQYF.